This T cell receptor (beta chain) was captured in a study of blood T cell repertoires in COVID-19. In the study overall: Researchers got acute and convalescent COVID-19 samples from the United States, Italy and Spain.

Original handling: Reference gene primer amplification gave estimated nucleated cell counts. Repertoires were generated with immunoSEQ multiplex PCR, while TCRdb's copy carries only in-frame clones and drops some. That table furnishes V, J and clone size, whereas the DNA furnished D and trimming. The sample shows approximately 300,000 clones, 85% to 90% of them seen only once. Germline-derived CDR1 and CDR2 are MNHEY and SMNVEV (reference sequence). The ends were cut back, 6 bases at V and 1 base at J, with 16 bases in the middle. The CDR3 spans 15 residues. Which cohort a participant joined came from the clinical history participants gave. All recovered Cohort 3 donors got two negative PCRs, got clearance, or saw symptom resolution.

The chain recombines TRBV27 with TRBJ2-7; perhaps TRBD1 as D (6 bases). Material for sequencing was PBMCs or T cells enriched from blood (not recorded which). The sequence was collected from a woman aged 25 to 39 who had recovered from COVID-19. CDR3 sequence: CASSNYRDLSYEQYF. CDR3 DNA sequence: TGTGCCAGCAGCAACTACAGGGACCTTTCCTACGAGCAGTACTTC.